Presented here are 8 T cell receptor beta chains from one specimen sequenced in a study of cytomegalovirus exposure and HLA in healthy donors. The PCR ran on 60 Vbeta and 13 Jbeta primers. Sequencing was performed with immunoSEQ multiplex PCR; in TCRdb, only in-frame clones are kept and a portion is missing. The sample has about 200,000 clones; about 88% are singletons. Sequencing was performed on PBMCs. The receptors here all came from a woman aged 30 to 39 in good health and CMV-seronegative.

The V call is TRBV5-1, the J call TRBJ1-1; 9 nucleotides line up with TRBD1. In germline, CDR1 is SGHRS, CDR2 YFSETQ. The CDR3 is 15 residues long. V was pared by 4 bases and J by 0 bases, with 4 bases of the junction left unmatched. The DNA of the CDR3 is TGCGCCAGCAGCGCGGGACAGGGCTTGAACACTGAAGCTTTCTTT. Translation: CASSAGQGLNTEAFF.

The chain joins TRBV9 to TRBJ2-1; no clear D. The germline gives CDR1 SGDLS, CDR2 YYNGEE. CDR3 length equals 14 residues. Deletions cut 0 bases from V and 4 bases from J, with 8 bases between. CDR3 coding DNA: TGTGCCAGCAGCGTAGTGTATAGTTACAATGAGCAGTTCTTC. It codes for CASSVVYSYNEQFF.

The CDR3 here is CASSLTGGENYGYTF. CDR3 sequence (DNA): TGTGCCAGCAGTTTGACAGGGGGCGAAAACTATGGCTACACCTTC. This rearrangement joins TRBV27 to TRBJ1-2, with 10 positions matching TRBD1. The CDR3 runs 15 residues. V lost 3 bases to trimming and J lost 2 bases; unmatched junction nucleotides: 3. Per germline, CDR1 MNHEY and CDR2 SMNVEV (reference sequence).

V usage is TRBV18 and J usage is TRBJ1-2; TRBD1 aligns across 10 bases. V was pared by 3 bases and J by 4 bases, with 5 bases of the junction left unmatched. Germline V gene lookup returns CDR1 KGHSH and CDR2 LQKENI. This CDR3 has 15 amino acids. The CDR3 nucleotides read TGTGCCAGCTCACCCCTGGACAGGGGGTTCTATGGCTACACCTTC. Translated: CASSPLDRGFYGYTF. The complete variable domain, with remaining parts taken from reference TRBV18 and TRBJ1-2, reads NAGVMQNPRHLVRRRGQEARLRCSPMKGHSHVYWYRQLPEEGLKFMVYLQKENIIDESGMPKERFSAEFPKEGPSILRIQQVVRGDSAAYFCASSPLDRGFYGYTFGSGTRLTVV.

The chain joins TRBV5-1 to TRBJ2-3; 8 bases agree with TRBD1. With 3 bases clipped from V and 3 bases from J, the junction kept 6 bases outside the gene matches. CDR1 and CDR2 (germline): SGHRS, YFSETQ. This CDR3 region has 15 residues. The CDR3 DNA follows: TGCGCCAGCAGCTGGACGGACAGGGAGACAGATACGCAGTATTTT. Its protein is CASSWTDRETDTQYF.

The rearrangement uses TRBV27 and TRBJ1-4; 8 bases line up with TRBD1. The J segment lost 8 bases and the V segment lost 2 bases, leaving 7 bases of the junction unmatched. CDR3 size: 15 residues. Germline V gene lookup returns CDR1 MNHEY and CDR2 SMNVEV (reference sequence). CDR3 loop: CASSLRTGTREKLFF. In nucleotides, the CDR3 is TGTGCCAGCAGTTTAAGGACAGGGACTCGGGAAAAACTGTTTTTT. Variable domain in full (rest from reference TRBV27 and TRBJ1-4): EAQVTQNPRYLITVTGKKLTVTCSQNMNHEYMSWYRQDPGLGLRQIYYSMNVEVTDKGDVPEGYKVSRKEKRNFPLILESPSPNQTSLYFCASSLRTGTREKLFFGSGTQLSVL.

The rearrangement joins TRBV10-2 to TRBJ1-2; D call uncertain. Germline V gives CDR1 WSHSY, CDR2 SAAADI. The CDR3 runs 18 residues. V lost 0 bases to trimming and J lost 4 bases, with 21 bases between them. The CDR3 loop reads CASSESTLLVSLSYGYTF. The CDR3 DNA follows: TGCGCCAGCAGTGAGTCGACTCTACTTGTTTCCTTAAGCTATGGCTACACCTTC.

As for this clone: One junction end disagrees with the germline gene, perhaps due to a read error. The chain uses TRBV7-7 and TRBJ2-1; 9 positions match TRBD1. This CDR3 has 15 residues. Germline assignment: CDR1 SSHAT and CDR2 FNYEAQ (reference sequence). DNA for the CDR3: TGTGCTAGCAGCTTGGGGACAGGGAATGGGGATGAGCAGTTCTTC. It codes for CASSLGTGNGDEQFF. Variable domain in full (rest from reference TRBV7-7 and TRBJ2-1): GAGVSQSPRYKVTKRGQDVTLRCDPISSHATLYWYQQALGQGPEFLTYFNYEAQPDKSGLPSDRFSAERPEGSISTLTIQRTEQRDSAMYRCASSLGTGNGDEQFFGPGTRLTVL.